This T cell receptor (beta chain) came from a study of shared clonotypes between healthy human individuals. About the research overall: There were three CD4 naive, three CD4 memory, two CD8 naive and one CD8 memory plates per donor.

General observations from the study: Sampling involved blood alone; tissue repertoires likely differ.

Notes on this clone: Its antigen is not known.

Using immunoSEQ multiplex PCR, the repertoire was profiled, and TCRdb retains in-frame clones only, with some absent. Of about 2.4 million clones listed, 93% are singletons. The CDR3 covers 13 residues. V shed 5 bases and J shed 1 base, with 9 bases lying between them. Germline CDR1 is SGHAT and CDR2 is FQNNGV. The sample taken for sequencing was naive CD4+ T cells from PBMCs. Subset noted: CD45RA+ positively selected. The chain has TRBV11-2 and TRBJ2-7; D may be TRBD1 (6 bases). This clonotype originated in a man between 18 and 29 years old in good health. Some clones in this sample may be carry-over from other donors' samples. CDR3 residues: CASSRQESYEQYF. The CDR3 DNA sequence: TGTGCCAGCAGCCGACAGGAATCCTACGAGCAGTACTTC.